This T cell receptor (beta chain) came from a study of blood T cell repertoires in COVID-19. Sequenced by immunoSEQ multiplex PCR; TCRdb stores in-frame clones only, minus some. The table has some 200,000 clones, around 82% seen once. The sample holds many counts of this clone. Germline V gives CDR1 LGHDT, CDR2 YNNKEL (reference sequence). Trimming cost V 1 base and J 0 bases, with 7 bases left between them. The CDR3 totals 16 residues. Material: PBMCs or T cells enriched from blood (not recorded which). This chain connects TRBV3-1 (or the pseudogene TRBV3-2) to TRBJ1-6; tentatively, D is TRBD1 (6 bases). The receptor was isolated from a woman in her forties with acute COVID-19. CDR3 residues: CASSQGGGSYNSPLHF. As DNA, the CDR3 is TGTGCCAGCAGCCAAGGAGGGGGCTCCTATAATTCACCCCTCCACTTT.